Given below is one T cell receptor beta chain in context. Its antigen remains unknown. The data derive from a study of cytomegalovirus exposure and HLA in healthy donors. Looking at the study overall: Out of 350 to 400 genotyped donors, roughly 83% belonged to the Caucasian-associated ancestry cluster. Study-wide findings and caveats: Later analysis revealed greater clonal expansion in HLA-associated TCR beta chains than in equally common others.

The V gene end was trimmed by 3 bases and the J gene end by 7 bases; junction bases not matched to a gene: 10. The germline CDR1 and CDR2 sequences are SQVTM and ANQGSEA. This CDR3 comprises 14 residues. The PCR contained 60 Vbeta and 13 Jbeta primers. Profiling relied on immunoSEQ multiplex PCR, and the TCRdb table lists in-frame clones only, not all of them. The sample shows 90,000 to 150,000 clones, 65% to 80% of them seen only once. Sequencing was carried out using PBMCs. V and J are TRBV29-1 and TRBJ2-7; 9 bases are a match to TRBD2. This sequence was found in a human donor in good health. CDR3 amino acids: CSVEFGSGSNEQYF. CDR3 DNA sequence: TGCAGCGTTGAGTTTGGTAGCGGGAGCAATGAGCAGTACTTC.